Below, 5 T cell receptor beta chains from the same sample are listed, as sequenced in a study of CD8 T cells in ankylosing spondylitis. TCRdb recomputed calls from the 5' RACE reads with MiXCR, one row per CDR3 protein. Here the sample spans about 240,000 distinct CDR3 sequences, roughly a tenth being singletons. The sample was blood, either unsorted or a sorted T cell fraction (not recorded which). The receptors shown here come from a male donor with ankylosing spondylitis or in good health (not recorded which).

In this sample, this clonotype turned up many times. The V and J genes are TRBV25-1 and TRBJ1-4; D not certain. V dropped 0 bases and J dropped 6 bases, with 8 bases sitting between them. The CDR3 extends over 14 amino acids. Germline V gene sequence: CDR1 MGHDK, CDR2 SYGVNS. CDR3 coding DNA: TGTGCCAGCAGTGAATATGGACCCCATGAAAAACTGTTTTTT. Translated: CASSEYGPHEKLFF.

The V call is TRBV30, the J call TRBJ1-2, with TRBD1 matching over 7 bases. The CDR3 contains 16 residues. The junction had 11 bases not matched to a gene; V was cut back by 2 bases and J by 2 bases. CDR1 GTSNPN and CDR2 SVGIG come from the germline V gene (reference sequence). CDR3 DNA: TGTGCCTGGAGTAGCCCCTCTGGACAGGCAAACTATGGCTACACCTTC. It specifies CAWSSPSGQANYGYTF.

In its sample, this clonotype was seen many times. J is TRBJ2-5 and V is TRBV20-1, with 10 nucleotides matching TRBD2. The germline V gene has CDR1 DFQATT and CDR2 SNEGSKA (reference sequence). This CDR3 has 15 amino acids. V shed 6 bases and J 0 bases; nucleotides not matched to a gene: 7. The CDR3 DNA reads as TGCAGTGCGTCGGGGCTAGCGGGAGACCAAGAGACCCAGTACTTC. This sequence encodes CSASGLAGDQETQYF.

Points on this clonotype: A much more abundant neighbour one base away suggests this may be a read error. It is likely a read error, because the conserved phenylalanine at the end of the CDR3 is missing. This sequence joins TRBV7-9 and TRBJ2-1; no definite D call. With 3 bases removed from V and 9 bases from J, the gap between germline ends came to 9 bases. The CDR3 has 12 amino acids. Germline V gene sequence: CDR1 SEHNR, CDR2 FQNEAQ (reference sequence). The chain's CDR3 is CASSFWGSEQFL. The CDR3 DNA sequence: TGTGCCAGCAGCTTCTGGGGAAGTGAGCAGTTCCTC.

The sample holds many counts of this clonotype. The chain employs TRBV7-9 and TRBJ2-1, with TRBD1 identical over 8 bases. CDR3 length: 15 amino acids. Germline assignment: CDR1 SEHNR and CDR2 FQNEAQ (reference sequence). Trimming at V came to 4 bases and at J to 7 bases, leaving 9 bases not matched to a gene. For the CDR3, the DNA is TGTGCCAGCAGCTCCCCGACAGGGGTGAAGAATGAGCAGTTCTTC. Its translation: CASSSPTGVKNEQFF.